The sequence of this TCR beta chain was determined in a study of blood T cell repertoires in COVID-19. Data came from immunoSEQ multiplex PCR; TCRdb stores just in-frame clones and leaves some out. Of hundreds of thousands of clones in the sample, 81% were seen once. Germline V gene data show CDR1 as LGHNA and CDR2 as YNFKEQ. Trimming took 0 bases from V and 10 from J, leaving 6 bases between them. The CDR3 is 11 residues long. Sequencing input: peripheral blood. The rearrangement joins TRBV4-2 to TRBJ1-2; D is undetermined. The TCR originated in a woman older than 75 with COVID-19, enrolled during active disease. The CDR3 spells CASSQELIYTF. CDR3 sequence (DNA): TGTGCCAGCAGCCAAGAACTTATCTACACCTTC.